The clone carrying this T cell receptor (beta chain) was counted at least ten times. Antigen: not known. V was clipped by 5 bases and J by 4 bases; unmatched bases: 4. Germline V gene data show CDR1 as DFQATT and CDR2 as SNEGSKA (reference sequence). The CDR3 is made up of 12 amino acids. The data belong to a study of T cells in Graves' hyperthyroidism and ophthalmopathy. The wider study: At the time of initial diagnosis and before any treatment, peripheral blood was collected.

PBMCs were obtained from over 8.5 ml fresh peripheral blood. RNA transcripts were the template for amplifying TCR beta CDR3 regions. The HTBI primer set drove a first-round RT-PCR of the TCR CDR3. TCRdb used MiXCR to reprocess the multiplex PCR reads, holding one entry per CDR3 protein. The sample holds over 650,000 distinct CDR3 sequences; about a sixth are singletons and the top ten take around 8.1%. General study results and limits: In the blood, most expanded thyroid clonotypes above 0.001 appeared as well.

The clonotype originates from a man aged 18 to 29 with Graves' hyperthyroidism. Sequenced: blood. V and J are TRBV20-1 and TRBJ2-5; 7 bases are shared with TRBD2. The chain's CDR3 is CSASKRGETQYF. CDR3 DNA: TGCAGTGCTTCCAAGCGGGGAGAGACCCAGTACTTC.